What follows describes a single T cell receptor (beta chain). No antigen is known for it. Every bit of the isolated RNA underwent reverse transcription, so sequencing read expressed TCRB transcripts. Assay used: immunoSEQ multiplex PCR; TCRdb lists only in-frame clones, some missing. This sample carries 300,000 to 450,000 clones, around a fifth of them seen once, and the ten largest clones take about 0.044%. The data derive from a study of beta chain features in type 1 diabetes. Germline assignment: CDR1 SGHDT and CDR2 YYEEEE. The CDR3 runs 18 residues. With V trimmed by 1 base and J by 9 bases, 14 bases remained unmatched. Study-level points and caveats: More deletions and fewer insertions at VDJ junctions were found in patients with type 1 diabetes. Researchers caution that PCR might favor shorter templates, equally among patients and controls.

The authors took one heparinised blood draw, averaging about 120 mL, from each donor. The sequence derives from a woman aged 18-35 years in good health. Input material: naive CD4+ T cells from blood. J is TRBJ2-1 and V is TRBV5-6; 12 nucleotides line up with TRBD2. CDR3 sequence: CASSLPSHLAGGPSEQFF. CDR3 nucleotide sequence: TGTGCCAGCAGCTTGCCCTCCCATCTAGCGGGAGGGCCTAGTGAGCAGTTCTTC.